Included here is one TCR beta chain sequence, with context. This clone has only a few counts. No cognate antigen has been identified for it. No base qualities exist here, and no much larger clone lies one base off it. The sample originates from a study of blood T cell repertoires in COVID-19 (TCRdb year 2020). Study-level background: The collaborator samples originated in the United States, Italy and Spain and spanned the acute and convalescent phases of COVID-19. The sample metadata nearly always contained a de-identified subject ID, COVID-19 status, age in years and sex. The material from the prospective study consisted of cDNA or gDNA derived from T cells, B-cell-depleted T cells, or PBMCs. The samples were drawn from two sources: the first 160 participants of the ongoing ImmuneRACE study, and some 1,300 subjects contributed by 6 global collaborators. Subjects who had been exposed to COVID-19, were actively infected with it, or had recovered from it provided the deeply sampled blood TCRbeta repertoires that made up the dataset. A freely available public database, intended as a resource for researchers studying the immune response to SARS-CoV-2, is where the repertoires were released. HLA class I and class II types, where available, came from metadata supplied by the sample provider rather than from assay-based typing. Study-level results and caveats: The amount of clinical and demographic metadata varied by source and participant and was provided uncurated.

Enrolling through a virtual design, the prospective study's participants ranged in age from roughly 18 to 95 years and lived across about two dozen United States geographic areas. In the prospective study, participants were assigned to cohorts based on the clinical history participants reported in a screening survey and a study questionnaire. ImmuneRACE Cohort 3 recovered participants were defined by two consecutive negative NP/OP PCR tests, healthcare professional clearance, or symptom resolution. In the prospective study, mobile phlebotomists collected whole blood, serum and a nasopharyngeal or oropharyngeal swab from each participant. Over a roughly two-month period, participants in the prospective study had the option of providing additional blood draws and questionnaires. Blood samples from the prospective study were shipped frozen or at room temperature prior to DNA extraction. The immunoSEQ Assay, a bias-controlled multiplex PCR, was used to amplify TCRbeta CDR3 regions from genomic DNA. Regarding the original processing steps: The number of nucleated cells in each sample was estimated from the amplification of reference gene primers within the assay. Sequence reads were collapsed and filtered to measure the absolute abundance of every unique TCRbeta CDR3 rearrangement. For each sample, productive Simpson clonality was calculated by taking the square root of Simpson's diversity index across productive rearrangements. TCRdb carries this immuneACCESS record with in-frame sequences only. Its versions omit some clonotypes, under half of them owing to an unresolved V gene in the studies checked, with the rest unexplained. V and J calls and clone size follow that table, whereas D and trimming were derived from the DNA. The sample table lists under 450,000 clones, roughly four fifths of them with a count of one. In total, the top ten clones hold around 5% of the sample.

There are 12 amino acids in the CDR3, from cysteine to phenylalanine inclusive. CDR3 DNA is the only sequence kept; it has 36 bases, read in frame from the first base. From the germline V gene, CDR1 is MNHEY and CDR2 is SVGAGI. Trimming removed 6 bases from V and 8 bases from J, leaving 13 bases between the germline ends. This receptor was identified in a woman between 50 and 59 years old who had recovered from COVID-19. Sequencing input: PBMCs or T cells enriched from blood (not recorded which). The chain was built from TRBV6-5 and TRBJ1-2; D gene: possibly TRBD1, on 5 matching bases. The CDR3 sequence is CASSLGHSGYTF. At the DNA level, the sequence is TGTGCCAGCAGCCTCGGACATTCGGGCTACACCTTC.